This is a list of T cell receptor beta chains from one sample in a study of blood T cells in healthy people across ages. TCRdb reanalysed the 5' RACE reads using MiXCR and keeps one entry per CDR3 protein. The sample shows approximately 800,000 distinct CDR3 sequences, more than 50% of them seen only once. What was sequenced was blood. The receptors here all came from a man between 40 and 49 years old in good health. Both conserved end residues are part of each CDR3. The order of the fields is D gene, J gene, V gene, clone size, CDR3 length, CDR3 DNA, CDR3 protein. D genes are given only for firm matches. Size tells how often a clone was seen (once, few, many) or the class of an expanded clone, and some rows leave it out.

TRBD1,TRBJ2-7,TRBV20-1,.,14,TGCAGTGCTCACGGACAGGCCGCCGACTACGAGCAGTACTTC,CSAHGQAADYEQYF
TRBD2,TRBJ2-3,TRBV7-9,.,18,TGTGCCAACAGCCTTCTAGCGGGTCGCCAGAAAAGCACAGATACGCAGTATTTT,CANSLLAGRQKSTDTQYF
.,TRBJ2-3,TRBV2,.,12,TGTGCCGTGGGTGGAAGCACAGATACGCAGTATTTT,CAVGGSTDTQYF
.,TRBJ2-1,TRBV12-3/TRBV12-4,.,12,TGTGCCAGCGGGCTGGGGCCCAATGAGCAGTTCTTC,CASGLGPNEQFF
.,TRBJ2-5,TRBV7-9,.,15,TGTGCCAGCAGCCGTCGACCCGGACAGAAAGAGACCCAGTACTTC,CASSRRPGQKETQYF
.,TRBJ2-3,TRBV4-2,many,18,TGTGCCAGCAGCCAAGACCCCGGGAAGGGGGGGGGCACAGATACGCAGTATTTT,CASSQDPGKGGGTDTQYF
.,TRBJ2-3,TRBV7-3,.,14,TGTGCCAGCAGCTTACCCGGAATCACAGATACGCAGTATTTT,CASSLPGITDTQYF
.,TRBJ2-1,TRBV4-2,.,14,TGTGCCAGCAGCCAAGATACAAGGGAAGGAGTGCAGTTCTTC,CASSQDTREGVQFF
TRBD2,TRBJ2-1,TRBV29-1,.,16,TGCAGCGTTGAAGGAGGAGCGGGAGGGGGCTACAATGAGCAGTTCTTC,CSVEGGAGGGYNEQFF
.,TRBJ2-7,TRBV29-1,once,12,TGCAGCGTTGTGGTTATGGGCTACGAGCAGTACTTC,CSVVVMGYEQYF
TRBD2,TRBJ2-7,TRBV13,.,15,TGTGCCAGCAGCTCCAAGCGGGAGGGGGACGACGAGCAGTACTTC,CASSSKREGDDEQYF
.,TRBJ2-3,TRBV7-2,.,15,TGTGCCAGCAGCTTACATCCAGGGTCGGGAGATACGCAGTATTTT,CASSLHPGSGDTQYF
.,TRBJ1-2,TRBV11-3,.,14,TGTGCCAGCAGCTTAGGGACAAGTTCGTATGGCTACACCTTC,CASSLGTSSYGYTF
.,TRBJ1-1,TRBV5-6,.,16,TGTGCCAGCAGCTTGGCCAAGTGGCAGCTGAACACTGAAGCTTTCTTT,CASSLAKWQLNTEAFF
TRBD1,TRBJ1-1,TRBV13,.,16,TGTGCCTCGAAAGGAATAAAGACAGGGGTAGGCACTGAAGCTTTCTTT,CASKGIKTGVGTEAFF
.,TRBJ1-1,TRBV20-1,.,13,TGCAGTGCTAGACATCGGGCGGACACTGAAGCTTTCTTT,CSARHRADTEAFF
.,TRBJ2-3,TRBV12-3/TRBV12-4,.,14,TGTGCCAGCAGTTTACCTAGCAACTCAGATACGCAGTATTTT,CASSLPSNSDTQYF
.,TRBJ2-2,TRBV2,.,16,TGTGCCAGCAGTGTACGGGCCCGGTCCGGCACCGGGGAGCTGTTTTTT,CASSVRARSGTGELFF
.,TRBJ1-5,TRBV5-1,.,15,TGCGCCAGCAGCCCAACAGAATATAGCAATCAGCCCCAGCATTTT,CASSPTEYSNQPQHF
TRBD2,TRBJ2-1,TRBV6-5,.,16,TGTGCCAGCACCCGCACGGGAGGCGGGATAAACAATGAGCAGTTCTTC,CASTRTGGGINNEQFF
.,TRBJ2-1,TRBV4-3,.,15,TGCGCCAGCAGCCAAGGTGACGGGGGCTACAATGAGCAGTTCTTC,CASSQGDGGYNEQFF
.,TRBJ2-7,TRBV10-3,few,14,TGTGCCATCAGAAAACCGACAGTCACCTACGAGCAGTACTTC,CAIRKPTVTYEQYF
TRBD1,TRBJ1-2,TRBV12-3/TRBV12-4,.,14,TGTGCCAGCAGTTTTGCCCGCAGGGGGCTTGGCTACACCTTC,CASSFARRGLGYTF
TRBD1,TRBJ2-5,TRBV7-2,.,15,TGTGCCAGCAGCTTAGAGTCGACAGGGGGCAAGACCCAGTACTTC,CASSLESTGGKTQYF
.,TRBJ2-1,TRBV27,.,13,TGTGCCAGCAGTTTATCTCCCTTGGACAGAACGTTCTTC,CASSLSPLDRTFF
.,TRBJ2-1,TRBV2,.,14,TGTGCCAGCAGAAAAATAATGGGATACAATGAGCAGTTCTTC,CASRKIMGYNEQFF
TRBD2,TRBJ2-5,TRBV12-3/TRBV12-4,.,16,TGTGCCAGCAGGACCAAAGCGGGGGGCGGACCTAATGAGCAGTACTTC,CASRTKAGGGPNEQYF
.,TRBJ2-7,TRBV6-2/TRBV6-3,.,14,TGTGCCAGCAGGACAGCCTCGGGCTACAATGAGCAGTACTTC,CASRTASGYNEQYF
TRBD1,TRBJ2-7,TRBV5-5,.,14,TGTGCCAGCAGCGGAACAGGGGGCTTCTACGAGCAGTACTTC,CASSGTGGFYEQYF
.,TRBJ2-3,TRBV7-9,.,17,TGTGCCAGCAGCTCACTTCGACCGATGAGGGGTGCAGATACGCAGTATTTT,CASSSLRPMRGADTQYF
.,TRBJ1-1,TRBV5-1,.,14,TGCGCCAGCAGCTTTCAAGAGGGGTACACTGAAGCTTTCTTT,CASSFQEGYTEAFF
.,TRBJ2-6,TRBV5-1,.,16,TGCGCCAGCAGCTTGGGACACCTCGGGAAGCCCAACGTCCTGACTTTC,CASSLGHLGKPNVLTF
.,TRBJ1-5,TRBV28,once,14,TGTGCCAGCAGAAAGGGACATAGCAATCAGCCCCAGCATTTT,CASRKGHSNQPQHF
TRBD1,TRBJ2-1,TRBV7-8,.,16,TGTGCCAGCAGCCTCCAGGGGGCCTACTACTACAATGAGCAGTTCTTC,CASSLQGAYYYNEQFF
TRBD2,TRBJ2-7,TRBV27,.,14,TGTGCCAGCAGACCTCGGGAGGGAATCTACGAGCAGTACTTC,CASRPREGIYEQYF
TRBD1,TRBJ2-7,TRBV10-3,few,14,TGTGCCATCAGGGGGGACAGGACTTCCTACGAGCAGTACTTC,CAIRGDRTSYEQYF
.,TRBJ2-1,TRBV20-1,.,13,TGCAGTGCTAGAACGGGGCGCTACAATGAGCAGTTCTTC,CSARTGRYNEQFF
.,TRBJ2-1,TRBV3-1,.,14,TGTGCCAGCAGCCCACCCTTGCTAGCCGGGGAGCAGTTCTTC,CASSPPLLAGEQFF
.,TRBJ1-2,TRBV21-1,.,16,TGTGCCAGCAGCTGCGGGCGGCAGTCCCCTAACTATGGCTACACCTTC,CASSCGRQSPNYGYTF
.,TRBJ2-4,TRBV30,.,14,TGTGCCTGGAGTGTAATGGCAGGGAGCAACATTCAGTACTTC,CAWSVMAGSNIQYF
TRBD1,TRBJ2-7,TRBV10-3,.,15,TGTGCCACCGCCGGACAGGACCAAACCTACAATGAGCAGTACTTC,CATAGQDQTYNEQYF
.,TRBJ2-7,TRBV7-2,few,16,TGTGCCAGCAGCCTCGAGCTCCCTCTAAGCTCCTACGAGCAGTACTTC,CASSLELPLSSYEQYF
.,TRBJ2-5,TRBV7-2,few,13,TGTGCCAGCAGCTTAGAGCACCAAGAGACCCAGTACTTC,CASSLEHQETQYF
TRBD2,TRBJ2-7,TRBV20-1,.,15,TGCAGTGCTAGAGACCAAGTAGCGGGAGTCCACGAGCAGTACTTC,CSARDQVAGVHEQYF
TRBD1,TRBJ2-7,TRBV20-1,.,15,TGCAGTGCTAGTGATCTTGGGACAGGGACCAGCGAGCAGTACTTC,CSASDLGTGTSEQYF
TRBD2,TRBJ2-6,TRBV15,many,18,TGTGCCACCAGCTACTTGACTAGCGGGAGCTCTGGGGCCAACGTCCTGACTTTC,CATSYLTSGSSGANVLTF
TRBD1,TRBJ2-7,TRBV19,.,15,TGTGCCAGTAGCCCCCTGGACAGGGATGGGCGAACCCAGTACTTC,CASSPLDRDGRTQYF
TRBD1,TRBJ2-6,TRBV28,few,21,TGTGCCAGCAGTTTCGGCCCGGGACAGGGGGTGCCTACCTCTGGGGCCAACGTCCTGACTTTC,CASSFGPGQGVPTSGANVLTF
TRBD1,TRBJ2-5,TRBV5-1,.,15,TGCGCCAGCAGCACCGCATGGGACAGCCAAGAGACCCAGTACTTC,CASSTAWDSQETQYF
.,TRBJ1-2,TRBV9,.,14,TGTGCCAGCAGCTCCGATTCGGGTGGTCATGGCTACACCTTC,CASSSDSGGHGYTF
.,TRBJ2-6,TRBV4-2,.,18,TGTGCCAGCAGCACCAGGACGCGTGGTGGTACTGGGGCCAACGTCCTGACTTTC,CASSTRTRGGTGANVLTF
.,TRBJ2-6,TRBV20-1,few,14,TGCAGTGCTAGTCTGGAATCTGGGGCCAACGTCCTGACTTTC,CSASLESGANVLTF
.,TRBJ1-1,TRBV2,once,14,TGTGCCATCCCCGCCGGGGCCCTGAACACTGAAGCTTTCTTT,CAIPAGALNTEAFF
TRBD2,TRBJ2-7,TRBV4-3,.,14,TGCGCCAGCAGCCAAGACCTAGCGGTCAATGAGCAGTACTTC,CASSQDLAVNEQYF
.,TRBJ2-5,TRBV20-1,few,13,TGCAGTGCGGGAAAAACAGGGCTCGAGACCCAGTACTTC,CSAGKTGLETQYF
.,TRBJ1-4,TRBV12-3/TRBV12-4,.,14,TGTGCCAGCAGGGTGGGGGAAACTAATGAAAAACTGTTTTTT,CASRVGETNEKLFF
.,TRBJ2-2,TRBV10-3,.,16,TGTGCCATCAGTGAGTCGGTCAACAGGGAGACCGGGGAGCTGTTTTTT,CAISESVNRETGELFF
TRBD1,TRBJ2-4,TRBV5-4,few,13,TGTGCCAGCAGCCCGGGACAGCAAAACATTCAGTACTTC,CASSPGQQNIQYF
.,TRBJ2-5,TRBV20-1,.,14,TGCAGTGTTAGGGCGTCGGGAAAACAAGAGACCCAGTACTTC,CSVRASGKQETQYF